These 4 T cell receptor beta chains were sequenced from one sample in a study of T-cell reconstitution after alpha-beta-depleted transplantation in children. Unique molecular identifiers featured in how the TCRbeta library was prepared. MiXCR, run by TCRdb on the PCR reads, gives a single entry per CDR3 protein. The data hold some 520,000 distinct CDR3 sequences, with 32% observed a single time. Sequenced here: PBMCs from the stem cell graft donor, sampled from the stem cell graft. The receptors shown here come from a human donor who donated a stem cell graft to a child with aplastic anemia.

This chain connects TRBV6-2 or TRBV6-3 to TRBJ1-5; D remains unclear. V shed 5 bases and J shed 5 bases, with 13 bases lying between them. Germline values: CDR1 MNHEY, CDR2 SVGEGT. This CDR3 is built from 14 residues. CDR3 DNA sequence: TGTGCCAGCAGTGCAACTTTCCGAGATCAGCCCCAGCATTTT. It yields the protein CASSATFRDQPQHF.

This chain joins TRBV29-1 and TRBJ2-5; TRBD2 agrees at 9 bases. CDR3 length: 16 amino acids. After removal of 5 bases from V and 2 bases from J, the junction contained 12 bases not matched to a gene. CDR1 SQVTM and CDR2 ANQGSEA come from the germline V gene. CDR3 nucleotide sequence: TGCAGCGTTCTAAGGAGTAGCGGGAGATCTCAAGAGACCCAGTACTTC. Amino acids: CSVLRSSGRSQETQYF.

The chain uses TRBV5-1 and TRBJ1-2, with D hard to call. V was clipped by 4 bases and J by 4 bases, with 20 bases between them. The CDR3 loop spans 16 amino acids. Germline values: CDR1 SGHRS, CDR2 YFSETQ. The CDR3 coding sequence is TGCGCCAGCAGCAAAAGGCTTGACCAGCGATTCTATGGCTACACCTTC. It yields the protein CASSKRLDQRFYGYTF.

V is TRBV11-1 and J is TRBJ1-3; 9 nucleotides agree with TRBD1. The CDR3 sequence is 18 residues long. Per the germline V gene, CDR1 is SGHAT and CDR2 is FQDESV (reference sequence). V gave up 0 bases and J gave up 2 bases; unmatched junction bases: 8. The CDR3 region is CASSLALDRGLPGNTIYF. In nucleotides, the CDR3 is TGTGCCAGCAGCTTAGCGTTGGACAGGGGCTTGCCTGGAAACACCATATATTTT. Combining the CDR3 with reference TRBV11-1 and TRBJ1-3 gives the whole variable domain EAEVAQSPRYKITEKSQAVAFWCDPISGHATLYWYRQILGQGPELLVQFQDESVVDDSQLPKDRFSAERLKGVDSTLKIQPAELGDSAMYLCASSLALDRGLPGNTIYFGEGSWLTVV.